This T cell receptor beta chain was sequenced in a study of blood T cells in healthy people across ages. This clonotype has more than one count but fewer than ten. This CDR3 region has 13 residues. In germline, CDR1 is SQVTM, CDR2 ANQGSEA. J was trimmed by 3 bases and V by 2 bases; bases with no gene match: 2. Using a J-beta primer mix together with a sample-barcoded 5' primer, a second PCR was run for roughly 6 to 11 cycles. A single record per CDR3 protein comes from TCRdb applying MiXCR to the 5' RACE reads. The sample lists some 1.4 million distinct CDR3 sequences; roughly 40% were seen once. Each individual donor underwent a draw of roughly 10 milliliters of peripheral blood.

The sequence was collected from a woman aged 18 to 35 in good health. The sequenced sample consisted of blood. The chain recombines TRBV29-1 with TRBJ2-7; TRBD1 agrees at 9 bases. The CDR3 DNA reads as TGCAGCGTTGAACCGACAGGGGGCTACGAGCAGTACTTC. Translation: CSVEPTGGYEQYF.